This TCR beta chain was identified in a study of blood T cell repertoires in COVID-19. Which cohort a participant joined came from the clinical history participants gave. Authors' methods: Counts of nucleated cells, estimated from reference gene primer amplification, were obtained. This table comes from immunoSEQ multiplex PCR, and its TCRdb copy is limited to in-frame clones, with some not included. V and J calls and clone size are copied from that table; D and trimming were computed from the DNA. Of around 130,000 clones detected, roughly 90% appear once; the ten largest clones hold around 2.3%. The CDR3 is 12 amino acids. V was clipped by 4 bases and J by 11 bases, with 14 bases between them. The germline V gene has CDR1 SGHDN and CDR2 FVKESK.

This sequence originates from a woman in her forties or fifties who had recovered from COVID-19. The chain employs TRBV14 and TRBJ1-1; D is unresolved. Sequenced: PBMCs or T cells enriched from blood (not recorded which). CDR3 amino acids: CASSPGTALAFF. The CDR3 DNA sequence: TGTGCCAGCAGCCCAGGAACCGCGTTGGCTTTCTTT. The full variable domain, its missing parts supplied by reference TRBV14 and TRBJ1-1, is EAGVTQFPSHSVIEKGQTVTLRCDPISGHDNLYWYRRVMGKEIKFLLHFVKESKQDESGMPNNRFLAERTGGTYSTLKVQPAELEDSGVYFCASSPGTALAFFGQGTRLTVV.